The entry below describes one T cell receptor (beta chain). Its target is unknown. The data derive from a study of T cell responses to AZD1222 COVID-19 vaccine. General study findings and limits: The peak T cell response came first, and repertoires were sampled only after it. Donors in the cohort were predominantly white British and more often female, and clonal diversity was possibly underestimated. The study found Spike-specific TCR breadth and depth rose after two AZD1222 doses.

The data were produced by immunoSEQ multiplex PCR, yet TCRdb's version contains in-frame clones alone and is incomplete. The table includes more than 120,000 clones, roughly nine tenths detected once. Pooling was applied to second doses at about 4 or about 12 weeks. This CDR3 is 15 amino acids long. Trimming removed 2 bases from V and 1 base from J, with 6 bases in between. The germline gives CDR1 MNHEY, CDR2 SVGEGT. The chain recombines TRBV6-2 or TRBV6-3 with TRBJ2-6; D remains ambiguous. The specimen was peripheral blood, collected 28 days after the second AZD1222 dose. The sequence derives from an adult who received the AZD1222 COVID-19 vaccine. The CDR3 nucleotides are TGTGCCAGCAGTTACAAAGGGTCTGGGGCCAACGTCCTGACTTTC. Its translation: CASSYKGSGANVLTF.